The 19 T cell receptor beta chains below all came from one sample that was sequenced in a study of blood T cell repertoires in COVID-19. Only in-frame clones appear in the TCRdb table, and some are missing; sequencing was by immunoSEQ multiplex PCR. The sample lists under 130,000 clones, approximately 89% occurring once. Sequenced material: peripheral blood. The receptor set was obtained from a woman of 80 years or more in a cohort sampled during active COVID-19.

This clone appeared once. The rearrangement links TRBV3-1 (or the pseudogene TRBV3-2) to TRBJ1-4; D unresolved. Germline V gene data show CDR1 as LGHDT and CDR2 as YNNKEL (reference sequence). V gave up 2 bases and J gave up 7 bases, with 8 bases separating them. The CDR3 extends over 13 amino acids. Here the CDR3 DNA reads TGTGCCAGCAGCCAAAACACGGGTGAAAAACTGTTTTTT. It codes for CASSQNTGEKLFF.

The V and J genes are TRBV19 and TRBJ2-7, with 10 bases that match TRBD2. This CDR3 is 15 amino acids long. The trim removed 2 bases at V and 7 bases at J, leaving 8 bases unmatched. Germline CDR1 reads LNHDA; CDR2 reads SQIVND (reference sequence). The CDR3: CASSISLAGVGEQYF. The CDR3 region has the DNA TGTGCCAGTAGTATAAGTCTAGCGGGAGTTGGGGAGCAGTACTTC. Full variable domain (outside the CDR3, taken from reference TRBV19 and TRBJ2-7): DGGITQSPKYLFRKEGQNVTLSCEQNLNHDAMYWYRQDPGQGLRLIYYSQIVNDFQKGDIAEGYSVSREKKESFPLTVTSAQKNPTAFYLCASSISLAGVGEQYFGPGTRLTVT.

This sequence joins TRBV14 and TRBJ1-3; weak D call: TRBD1 (5 bases). Per the germline V gene, CDR1 is SGHDN and CDR2 is FVKESK. The CDR3 consists of 16 residues. V lost 4 bases to trimming and J lost 0 bases, with 13 bases between them. Here the CDR3 DNA reads TGTGCCAGCAGCCTCGGGGGGGGGATCTCTGGAAACACCATATATTTT. Amino acids: CASSLGGGISGNTIYF.

The chain has TRBV7-2 and TRBJ1-5, with D perhaps TRBD1 (5 bases). Germline values: CDR1 SGHTA, CDR2 FQGNSA. Trimming removed 1 base at V and 7 bases at J, with 17 bases between. This CDR3 has 16 residues. The CDR3 spells CASSLGTTALGQPQHF. The CDR3 bases are TGTGCCAGCAGCTTAGGAACGACAGCCCTTGGACAGCCCCAGCATTTT.

J is TRBJ2-1 and V is TRBV3-1 (or the pseudogene TRBV3-2); TRBD1 matches at 10 bases. The J segment lost 4 bases and the V segment lost 1 base, leaving 1 base of the junction unmatched. This CDR3 comprises 15 residues. Germline V gives CDR1 LGHDT, CDR2 YNNKEL (reference sequence). CDR3 bases: TGTGCCAGCAGCCAAGGGACAGGGGGGTACAATGAGCAGTTCTTC. It encodes CASSQGTGGYNEQFF.

This sequence joins TRBV5-1 and TRBJ1-4, with 7 bases matching TRBD1. The V gene's germline CDR1 is SGHRS and CDR2 YFSETQ. This CDR3 is built from 17 residues. V shed 0 bases, J shed 5 bases, and the junction held 10 bases outside the gene matches. The CDR3 DNA is TGCGCCAGCAGCTTGGCCCTCCCAGGGGGAAGGAATGAAAAACTGTTTTTT. This translates into CASSLALPGGRNEKLFF.

Concerning this clone itself: Distinct nucleotide sequences in the sample also encode this CDR3. V gene TRBV3-1 (or the pseudogene TRBV3-2) combines with J gene TRBJ1-2; tentatively, D is TRBD1 (6 bases). Per the germline V gene, CDR1 is LGHDT and CDR2 is YNNKEL (reference sequence). The CDR3 is 13 residues long. Trimming stripped 2 bases from V and 4 bases from J, with 8 bases between. CDR3 bases: TGTGCCAGCAGCCAATTGACAGGCTATGGCTACACCTTC. It yields the protein CASSQLTGYGYTF.

J is TRBJ2-7 and V is TRBV3-1 (or the pseudogene TRBV3-2); TRBD2 aligns across 8 bases. This CDR3 has 15 amino acids. V lost 2 bases, J lost 7 bases, and 10 bases stayed unmatched. Per the germline V gene, CDR1 is LGHDT and CDR2 is YNNKEL (reference sequence). The CDR3 loop reads CASSQLAGREREQYF. DNA for the CDR3: TGTGCCAGCAGCCAATTAGCGGGACGAGAGAGGGAGCAGTACTTC.

This chain joins TRBV5-6 and TRBJ1-5, with D perhaps TRBD1 (6 bases). Per the germline V gene, CDR1 is SGHDT and CDR2 is YYEEEE. V gave up 0 bases and J gave up 0 bases, with 10 bases separating them. The CDR3 spans 16 residues. The CDR3 reads CASSLGQDASNQPQHF. The CDR3 coding sequence is TGTGCCAGCAGCTTGGGACAGGACGCTAGCAATCAGCCCCAGCATTTT.

The chain uses TRBV27 and TRBJ2-3, with 7 bases aligning to TRBD1. Germline lookup yields CDR1 MNHEY and CDR2 SMNVEV (reference sequence). V shed 3 bases, J shed 4 bases, and the junction held 4 bases outside the gene matches. CDR3 length: 14 amino acids. Here the CDR3 DNA reads TGTGCCAGCAGTTTCTACAGGGGCGCAGATACGCAGTATTTT. Its protein is CASSFYRGADTQYF.

The chain carries TRBV13 and TRBJ1-1, with 7 bases matching TRBD1. CDR1 and CDR2 from the germline V gene are PRHDT and FYEKMQ (reference sequence). The CDR3 has 15 amino acids. Germline trimming cut 4 bases from V and 0 bases from J; bases unmatched to any gene: 5. CDR3 in DNA: TGTGCCAGCAGCTACCGACAGGGTATGAACACTGAAGCTTTCTTT. Translating it yields CASSYRQGMNTEAFF.

This chain joins TRBV5-1 and TRBJ2-1; a possible D gene is TRBD1 (6 bases). Trimming left V 1 base short and J 6 bases short, with 11 bases between. This CDR3 comprises 14 residues. Germline CDR1 reads SGHRS; CDR2 reads YFSETQ. CDR3 nucleotide sequence: TGCGCCAGCAGCTTGCTCGACAGGTCCAATGAGCAGTTCTTC. Its protein is CASSLLDRSNEQFF.

This chain links TRBV5-1 with TRBJ1-3; 9 bases map to TRBD1. CDR3 length: 14 residues. V lost 3 bases and J lost 6; bases outside the gene matches: 4. Per germline, CDR1 SGHRS and CDR2 YFSETQ. The CDR3 DNA is TGCGCCAGCAGCTCTGGGACAGGGAAAAACACCATATATTTT. As protein: CASSSGTGKNTIYF.

CDR3 nucleotide sequence: TGTGCCAGCAGCGATGGGACTAGCGGGAGCTACGAGCAGTACTTC. Protein product: CASSDGTSGSYEQYF. The chain is built from TRBV5-4 and TRBJ2-7; 14 bases match TRBD2. The CDR3 is made up of 15 amino acids. Losses at the gene ends were 4 bases for V and 3 bases for J; bases not matched to a gene: 3. Germline CDR1 and CDR2: SGHNT and YYREEE (reference sequence).

J is TRBJ1-2 and V is TRBV5-8; possibly TRBD1 for D (5 bases). The CDR3 sequence is 14 residues long. Germline CDR1 and CDR2: SGHTS and YDEGEE. Trimming removed 2 bases from V and 7 bases from J, with 15 bases in between. CDR3 residues: CASSFLQGGTGYTF. The DNA of the CDR3 is TGTGCCAGCAGCTTTCTGCAGGGCGGGACTGGCTACACCTTC.

This chain connects TRBV5-1 to TRBJ2-5, with D unclear. Germline CDR1 is SGHRS and CDR2 is YFSETQ. This CDR3 region has 13 residues. V lost 2 bases and J lost 4, with 9 bases in between. The CDR3 sequence: CASSLSSRETQYF. CDR3 in DNA: TGCGCCAGCAGCTTAAGCTCTCGAGAGACCCAGTACTTC.

The V and J genes are TRBV5-4 and TRBJ2-1, with TRBD2 identical over 9 bases. J gave up 1 base and V 5 bases, and 7 bases lay outside the gene matches. This CDR3 has 16 residues. The germline CDR1 and CDR2 sequences are SGHNT and YYREEE (reference sequence). CDR3 DNA: TGTGCCAGCAGTAGTAGCGGGGGTGGGTCCTACAATGAGCAGTTCTTC. Translation gives CASSSSGGGSYNEQFF.

This chain connects TRBV5-4 to TRBJ2-1; 11 bases align to TRBD2. V lost 4 bases and J lost 5; bases outside the gene matches: 5. This CDR3 spans 15 amino acids. CDR1 is SGHNT and CDR2 is YYREEE in the germline V gene (reference sequence). The CDR3 nucleotides read TGTGCCAGCAGCCCCGGGACTAGCGGAAACAATGAGCAGTTCTTC. Amino acids: CASSPGTSGNNEQFF.

V gene TRBV7-9 combines with J gene TRBJ2-7; 12 bases fit TRBD1. The CDR3 has 15 residues. Looked up from germline, CDR1 is SEHNR and CDR2 is FQNEAQ (reference sequence). J lost 9 bases, V lost 0 bases, and 6 bases had no gene match. Written as DNA, the CDR3 is TGTGCCAGCAGCTTAGCTGGGACAGGGGGCGTGGGGCAGTACTTC. Its protein product is CASSLAGTGGVGQYF.